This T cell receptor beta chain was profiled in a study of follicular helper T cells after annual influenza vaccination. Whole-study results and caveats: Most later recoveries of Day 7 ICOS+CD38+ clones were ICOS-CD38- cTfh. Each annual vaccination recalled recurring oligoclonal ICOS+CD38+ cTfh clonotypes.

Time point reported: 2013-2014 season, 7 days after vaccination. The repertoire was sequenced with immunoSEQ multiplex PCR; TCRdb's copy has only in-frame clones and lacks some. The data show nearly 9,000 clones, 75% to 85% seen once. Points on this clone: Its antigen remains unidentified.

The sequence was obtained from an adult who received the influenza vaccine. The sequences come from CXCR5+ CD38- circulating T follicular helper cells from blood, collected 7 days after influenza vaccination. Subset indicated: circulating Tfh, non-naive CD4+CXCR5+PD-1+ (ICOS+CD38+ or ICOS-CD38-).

CDR3 sequence reads: CASTSMGTDTQYF. CDR3 nucleotides: TGCGCCAGCACGTCTATGGGCACAGATACGCAGTATTTT. V usage is TRBV5-1 and J usage is TRBJ2-3, with D hard to call. This CDR3 spans 13 amino acids. Trimming shortened V by 6 bases and J by 1 base, and 9 bases separated the two germline ends. Germline V gene data show CDR1 as SGHRS and CDR2 as YFSETQ.